The sequence of this TCR beta chain was determined in a study of neurological immune-mediated disorders. From the 5' RACE reads, TCRdb called clonotypes with MiXCR, one entry per CDR3 protein. The sample has tens of thousands of distinct CDR3 sequences; 10% are singletons. The CDR3 is 13 amino acids. V lost 6 bases and J 5 bases, leaving 14 bases between the germline ends. Per germline, CDR1 DFQATT and CDR2 SNEGSKA (reference sequence). There are many counts of this clonotype. The sample comprised PBMCs. The clonotype was recovered from a woman between 40 and 50 years old with HTLV-1-associated myelopathy (HAM/TSP). The chain links TRBV20-1 to TRBJ2-1; D possibly corresponds to TRBD1 (5 bases). CDR3 DNA: TGCAGTGCGGGCAGGGAACTTCACAATGAGCAGTTCTTC. It is translated as CSAGRELHNEQFF.